The 8 T cell receptor beta chains given below trace back to one sample, sequenced in a study of T cell responses to AZD1222 COVID-19 vaccine. Method: immunoSEQ multiplex PCR; TCRdb's copy keeps in-frame clones and lacks some. The table records under 150,000 clones, approximately 93% of them present only once. Sequenced material: peripheral blood, taken on day 0 of AZD1222 vaccination. Receptors were obtained from an adult in good health.

This chain joins TRBV27 and TRBJ2-1, with 8 bases that match TRBD2. J gave up 6 bases and V 10 bases, and 11 bases lay outside the gene matches. The CDR3 contains 14 residues. Per germline, CDR1 MNHEY and CDR2 SMNVEV (reference sequence). The DNA of the CDR3 is TGTGCCACATTTGGAGCGGGAGTTTTCAATGAGCAGTTCTTC. It encodes CATFGAGVFNEQFF.

This clone came up once. This chain joins TRBV7-3 and TRBJ2-1; the D is unclear. Trimming removed 6 bases from V and 2 bases from J, with 14 bases in between. The germline V gene encodes CDR1 SGHTA and CDR2 FQGTGA. The CDR3 spans 15 residues. The CDR3 DNA reads TGTGCCAGCAGTCCCAACTCTGGTCCCTACAATGAGCAGTTCTTC. This codes for CASSPNSGPYNEQFF.

The chain uses TRBV28 and TRBJ2-1; D remains ambiguous. Germline-derived CDR1 and CDR2 are MDHEN and SYDVKM. Trimming pared 3 bases from V and 3 bases from J, leaving 18 bases between. The CDR3 consists of 17 residues. CDR3 sequence reads: CASSLRTPAVFYNEQFF. The CDR3 DNA reads TGTGCCAGCAGTTTGAGGACCCCGGCGGTGTTCTACAATGAGCAGTTCTTC.

This clone came up once. The chain uses TRBV12-5 and TRBJ2-1; D is unclear. There are 15 residues in the CDR3. Germline CDR1 and CDR2: LGHNT and FRNRAP. The germline V and J ends were trimmed by 7 bases and 0 bases, with 13 bases remaining between them. CDR3 amino acids: CASVPGYSSYNEQFF. The CDR3 DNA reads TGTGCTAGTGTTCCGGGCTACAGCTCCTACAATGAGCAGTTCTTC. Drawing the rest from reference TRBV12-5 and TRBJ2-1, the complete variable domain is DARVTQTPRHKVTEMGQEVTMRCQPILGHNTVFWYRQTMMQGLELLAYFRNRAPLDDSGMPKDRFSAEMPDATLATLKIQPSEPRDSAVYFCASVPGYSSYNEQFFGPGTRLTVL.

A note on this clone: A read error may account for a junction end that differs from germline. This chain links TRBV7-2 with TRBJ2-4, with 7 nucleotides matching TRBD1. The CDR3 is made up of 12 amino acids. Germline V gene sequence: CDR1 SGHTA, CDR2 FQGNSA. The CDR3 DNA follows: TGTGCCAGCAGCTTCCCTCCGGGACAGTCAATTTTC. This encodes CASSFPPGQSIF. The variable domain in full, completed from reference TRBV7-2 and TRBJ2-4, reads GAGVSQSPSNKVTEKGKDVELRCDPISGHTALYWYRQSLGQGLEFLIYFQGNSAPDKSGLPSDRFSAERTGGSVSTLTIQRTQQEDSAVYLCASSFPPGQSIFGAGTRLSVL.

The V call is TRBV29-1, the J call TRBJ2-5; maybe TRBD1 (5 bases). V was shortened by 6 bases and J by 4 bases, with 15 bases between the two germline ends. There are 13 residues in the CDR3. The germline V gene has CDR1 SQVTM and CDR2 ANQGSEA. The CDR3 DNA is TGCAGCGTCGCGACCAGGGTTTCAGAGACCCAGTACTTC. The encoded protein is CSVATRVSETQYF. The whole variable domain, remainder taken from reference TRBV29-1 and TRBJ2-5, is SAVISQKPSRDICQRGTSLTIQCQVDSQVTMMFWYRQQPGQSLTLIATANQGSEATYESGFVIDKFPISRPNLTFSTLTVSNMSPEDSSIYLCSVATRVSETQYFGPGTRLLVL.

V and J are TRBV19 and TRBJ2-1; TRBD2 aligns across 7 bases. The CDR3 length is 15 residues. Germline V gives CDR1 LNHDA, CDR2 SQIVND (reference sequence). J was trimmed by 7 bases and V by 0 bases; bases with no gene match: 6. The CDR3 reads CASSIEGGRRNEQFF. CDR3 sequence (DNA): TGTGCCAGTAGTATAGAGGGCGGGAGAAGGAATGAGCAGTTCTTC.

The chain has TRBV5-1 and TRBJ2-2, with a tentative D call TRBD1 (6 bases). The CDR3 loop spans 14 amino acids. V was cut by 4 bases and J by 4 bases, with 11 bases left in between. Germline CDR1 and CDR2: SGHRS and YFSETQ. The CDR3 here is CASSTGQITGELFF. The CDR3 nucleotides read TGCGCCAGCAGCACTGGACAGATCACCGGGGAGCTGTTTTTT.